Each of the 14 T cell receptor beta chains below was sequenced from the same sample in a study of T cell responses to AZD1222 COVID-19 vaccine (dated by TCRdb to 2020 to 2023). The protocol used for the library was the immunoSEQ multiplex PCR assay. As stored in TCRdb, this immuneACCESS dataset retains in-frame rearrangements with V and J assigned. A fraction of the clones does not appear; measured against another copy, unresolved V genes explain less than half of the discrepancy, and the remainder lacks a known reason. Counted in this sample were over 100,000 clones; approximately 91% of them appeared once. In total, the top ten clones hold about 1% of the sample. The sample's time point label, decoded: about 28 days (+/-7) after the second vaccine dose. Source: peripheral blood, taken 28 days after the second AZD1222 dose. The receptors originated from an adult who received the AZD1222 COVID-19 vaccine.

In DNA form, the CDR3 reads TGTGCCAGCAGCAAAGCGCTAAGGGTCCCCGGGAGGGAGACCCAGTACTTC. Its translation is CASSKALRVPGRETQYF. The V gene is TRBV21-1, the J gene TRBJ2-5; TRBD2 reflects the table's D call only, with no check against the DNA. TRBV21-1 counts as a pseudogene. The CDR3 spans 17 residues.

This clone was counted only a few times. The chain uses TRBV2 and TRBJ1-5; no firm D call. The CDR3 spans 15 residues. V was shortened by 6 bases and J by 0 bases, with 12 bases between the two germline ends. The germline V gene has CDR1 SNHLY and CDR2 FYNNEI. This chain's CDR3 is CASSRPGNSNQPQHF. In DNA, the CDR3 is TGTGCCAGCAGCAGGCCGGGAAATAGCAATCAGCCCCAGCATTTT. Based on the CDR3 plus reference TRBV2 and TRBJ1-5, the full variable domain is EPEVTQTPSHQVTQMGQEVILRCVPISNHLYFYWYRQILGQKVEFLVSFYNNEISEKSEIFDDQFSVERPDGSNFTLKIRSTKLEDSAMYFCASSRPGNSNQPQHFGDGTRLSIL.

The count of this clone is one. V and J are TRBV7-4 and TRBJ1-5; D call uncertain. The CDR3 runs 15 residues. CDR1 is SGHVT and CDR2 is SQSDAQ in the germline V gene. V lost 6 bases and J lost 0, with 12 bases in between. The CDR3 loop is CASRSAGDSNQPQHF. DNA of the CDR3: TGTGCCAGCAGGTCGGCAGGAGATAGCAATCAGCCCCAGCATTTT.

The chain uses TRBV18 and TRBJ2-5; D tentatively fits TRBD1 or TRBD2 (5 bases each). Trimming removed 3 bases from V and 2 bases from J, with 13 bases in between. CDR3 length equals 15 residues. The germline CDR1 and CDR2 sequences are KGHSH and LQKENI. CDR3 DNA sequence: TGTGCCAGCTCACCGAGGAGAGGGGTGCAAGAGACCCAGTACTTC. It is translated as CASSPRRGVQETQYF. The whole variable domain, remainder taken from reference TRBV18 and TRBJ2-5, is NAGVMQNPRHLVRRRGQEARLRCSPMKGHSHVYWYRQLPEEGLKFMVYLQKENIIDESGMPKERFSAEFPKEGPSILRIQQVVRGDSAAYFCASSPRRGVQETQYFGPGTRLLVL.

The V gene is TRBV5-4, the J gene TRBJ1-1; D possibly corresponds to TRBD1 (5 bases). CDR3 size: 16 residues. Per the germline V gene, CDR1 is SGHNT and CDR2 is YYREEE (reference sequence). For the CDR3, the DNA is TGTGCGCTCGGATCGGCAGGGACTTTTCGAGGGACTGAAGCTTTCTTT. Its translation is CALGSAGTFRGTEAFF.

V usage is TRBV10-3 and J usage is TRBJ1-5; D might be TRBD1 (6 bases). From germline, CDR1 is ENHRY and CDR2 SYGVKD. The CDR3 spans 13 residues. V dropped 4 bases and J dropped 4 bases, with 8 bases sitting between them. CDR3: CAISAGVNQPQHF. CDR3 nucleotides: TGTGCCATCAGTGCAGGGGTTAATCAGCCCCAGCATTTT.

This chain links TRBV28 with TRBJ2-4; D ambiguous. The V gene's germline CDR1 is MDHEN and CDR2 SYDVKM. V lost 8 bases to trimming and J lost 0 bases, with 8 bases between them. The CDR3 extends over 13 amino acids. CDR3 protein: CASLDLAKNIQYF. CDR3 bases: TGTGCCAGCCTAGACCTAGCCAAAAACATTCAGTACTTC.

The chain uses TRBV19 and TRBJ2-1; D remains unclear. V lost 5 bases and J lost 8, with 16 bases in between. This CDR3 is 14 amino acids long. Germline CDR1 is LNHDA and CDR2 is SQIVND (reference sequence). CDR3 DNA: TGTGCCAGTAGTTATGGCGTCTCCCCCGATGAGCAGTTCTTC. Amino acid sequence: CASSYGVSPDEQFF.

In the case of this clone: At one boundary the junction diverges from the germline segment, which might be a read error. The chain uses TRBV7-7 and TRBJ2-5; 15 nucleotides line up with TRBD2. The germline V gene has CDR1 SSHAT and CDR2 FNYEAQ (reference sequence). The CDR3 extends over 18 amino acids. The CDR3: CASSSRTSGRASQETQYF. In DNA, the CDR3 is TGTGCTAGCAGCTCTCGGACTAGCGGGAGGGCGTCACAAGAGACCCAGTACTTC. Full variable domain (outside the CDR3, taken from reference TRBV7-7 and TRBJ2-5): GAGVSQSPRYKVTKRGQDVTLRCDPISSHATLYWYQQALGQGPEFLTYFNYEAQPDKSGLPSDRFSAERPEGSISTLTIQRTEQRDSAMYRCASSSRTSGRASQETQYFGPGTRLLVL.

V gene TRBV7-6 combines with J gene TRBJ1-2; no clear D gene. CDR3 length: 13 amino acids. Trimming left V 9 bases short and J 0 bases short, with 11 bases between. CDR1 is SGHVS and CDR2 is FNYEAQ in the germline V gene. The CDR3 nucleotides are TGTGCCAGTGCCGACGGGACTAACTATGGCTACACCTTC. As protein: CASADGTNYGYTF.

The rearrangement links TRBV6-5 to TRBJ2-3, with D unclear. This CDR3 contains 14 residues. Trimming took 11 bases from V and 2 from J, leaving 17 bases between them. Germline loops: CDR1 MNHEY, CDR2 SVGAGI. CDR3 DNA: TGTGCCTCCGGACGAGGAGAAGCCACAGATACGCAGTATTTT. This sequence encodes CASGRGEATDTQYF.

This clone was seen more than once but under ten times. The chain carries TRBV4-1 and TRBJ2-3; 7 nucleotides line up with TRBD1. Germline trimming cut 2 bases from V and 1 base from J; bases unmatched to any gene: 6. Germline V lookup: CDR1 MGHRA, CDR2 YSYEKL. The CDR3 contains 16 residues. The CDR3 sequence is CASSQTWTGGTDTQYF. In DNA form, the CDR3 reads TGCGCCAGCAGCCAAACCTGGACAGGTGGCACAGATACGCAGTATTTT.

V gene TRBV12-3 or TRBV12-4 combines with J gene TRBJ2-7, with 11 bases lining up with TRBD2. J gave up 7 bases and V 5 bases, and 4 bases lay outside the gene matches. The CDR3 covers 13 residues. CDR3 loop: CASSPWTSGEQYF. For the CDR3, the DNA is TGTGCCAGCAGTCCTTGGACTAGCGGGGAGCAGTACTTC.

This chain links TRBV27 with TRBJ2-1; a weak D match, TRBD2 (6 bases). Trimming took 10 bases from V and 0 from J, leaving 10 bases between them. CDR1 and CDR2 (germline): MNHEY, SMNVEV (reference sequence). The CDR3 loop spans 13 amino acids. The CDR3 reads CATREYSYNEQFF. The CDR3 DNA reads TGTGCCACCCGGGAGTACTCCTACAATGAGCAGTTCTTC.